The rows below give T cell receptor beta chains drawn from one sample of a study of CD8+ T cells in alopecia areata. Profiling relied on immunoSEQ multiplex PCR, and the TCRdb table lists in-frame clones only, not all of them. This sample carries about 34,000 clones, 60% to 85% of them seen once, and the ten largest clones take around a fifth. Material for sequencing was NKG2D-low CD8+ T cells sorted from blood. Every receptor here comes from a human donor with alopecia areata. The CDR3 runs from the conserved cysteine through the conserved F or W. Fields, in order: J gene, V gene, D gene, clone size, CDR3 protein, CDR3 DNA. A D gene is named only where the DNA matches it firmly. The size field is filled for only some rows; it gives once, few, many or a size class.

J gene: TRBJ1-2; V gene: TRBV15; D gene: .; clone size: once; CDR3 protein: CATSSLPLDGIYGYTF; CDR3 DNA: TGTGCCACCAGCAGTCTGCCCTTGGACGGAATCTATGGCTACACCTTC
J gene: TRBJ1-1; V gene: TRBV4-3; D gene: .; clone size: .; CDR3 protein: CASSMDSWNTEAFF; CDR3 DNA: TGCGCCAGCAGCATGGACTCATGGAACACTGAAGCTTTCTTT
J gene: TRBJ2-5; V gene: TRBV27; D gene: .; clone size: .; CDR3 protein: CASSLMAADQETQYF; CDR3 DNA: TGTGCCAGCAGTTTAATGGCCGCCGACCAAGAGACCCAGTACTTC
J gene: TRBJ2-3; V gene: TRBV7-9; D gene: .; clone size: .; CDR3 protein: CASSLVVGPRTDTQYF; CDR3 DNA: TGTGCCAGCAGCTTAGTGGTGGGCCCGCGCACAGATACGCAGTATTTT
J gene: TRBJ2-1; V gene: TRBV20-1; D gene: .; clone size: .; CDR3 protein: CSAQSGEQFF; CDR3 DNA: TGCAGTGCTCAGTCTGGGGAGCAGTTCTTC
J gene: TRBJ2-1; V gene: TRBV14; D gene: TRBD2; clone size: .; CDR3 protein: CASRPGLAGAINEQFF; CDR3 DNA: TGTGCCAGCAGACCTGGACTAGCGGGGGCCATCAATGAGCAGTTCTTC
J gene: TRBJ2-7; V gene: TRBV29-1; D gene: .; clone size: .; CDR3 protein: CSVEESGPADEQYF; CDR3 DNA: TGCAGCGTTGAAGAATCGGGTCCGGCTGACGAGCAGTACTTC
J gene: TRBJ2-2; V gene: TRBV30; D gene: .; clone size: .; CDR3 protein: CAWSVSGPGELFF; CDR3 DNA: TGTGCCTGGAGTGTCTCCGGACCCGGGGAGCTGTTTTTT
J gene: TRBJ2-7; V gene: TRBV7-9; D gene: .; clone size: few; CDR3 protein: CASSLAGLYEQYF; CDR3 DNA: TGTGCCAGCAGCTTAGCCGGCCTCTACGAGCAGTACTTC
J gene: TRBJ2-4; V gene: TRBV27; D gene: .; clone size: .; CDR3 protein: CASSPSGNIQYF; CDR3 DNA: TGTGCCAGCAGTCCTTCGGGAAACATTCAGTACTTC
J gene: TRBJ1-1; V gene: TRBV29-1; D gene: .; clone size: .; CDR3 protein: CSVEPGFDTEAFF; CDR3 DNA: TGCAGCGTTGAGCCAGGTTTTGACACTGAAGCTTTCTTT
J gene: TRBJ1-1; V gene: TRBV11-1; D gene: .; clone size: .; CDR3 protein: CASSLSSNTEAFF; CDR3 DNA: TGTGCCAGCAGCTTATCTTCTAACACTGAAGCTTTCTTT
J gene: TRBJ2-1; V gene: TRBV2; D gene: .; clone size: .; CDR3 protein: CASSESPGWDEQFF; CDR3 DNA: TGTGCCAGCAGTGAGAGTCCGGGATGGGATGAGCAGTTCTTC
J gene: TRBJ2-3; V gene: TRBV7-9; D gene: .; clone size: .; CDR3 protein: CASSETVVLGGSTDTQYF; CDR3 DNA: TGTGCCAGCAGCGAAACGGTTGTATTGGGAGGCTCCACAGATACGCAGTATTTT
J gene: TRBJ1-6; V gene: TRBV6-4; D gene: .; clone size: .; CDR3 protein: CASSDSADNSPLHF; CDR3 DNA: TGTGCCAGCAGTGACTCCGCCGATAATTCACCCCTCCACTTT
J gene: TRBJ2-2; V gene: TRBV6-6; D gene: .; clone size: once; CDR3 protein: CASSYGAGARSGELFF; CDR3 DNA: TGTGCCAGCAGTTACGGGGCAGGGGCCCGTTCCGGGGAGCTGTTTTTT
J gene: TRBJ2-7; V gene: TRBV27; D gene: .; clone size: .; CDR3 protein: CASSYRFAYEQYF; CDR3 DNA: TGTGCCAGCAGTTACAGGTTCGCCTACGAGCAGTACTTC
J gene: TRBJ2-5; V gene: TRBV7-8; D gene: .; clone size: .; CDR3 protein: CASSLVETQYF; CDR3 DNA: TGTGCCAGCAGCTTAGTAGAGACCCAGTACTTC
J gene: TRBJ2-7; V gene: TRBV4-2; D gene: TRBD1; clone size: once; CDR3 protein: CASSQEEGQGSNEQYF; CDR3 DNA: TGTGCCAGCAGCCAAGAAGAGGGACAGGGGAGCAACGAGCAGTACTTC
J gene: TRBJ2-3; V gene: TRBV7-2; D gene: TRBD1; clone size: .; CDR3 protein: CASSYHTGALTDTQYF; CDR3 DNA: TGTGCCAGCAGCTATCATACAGGGGCACTCACAGATACGCAGTATTTT
J gene: TRBJ2-7; V gene: TRBV27; D gene: TRBD2; clone size: .; CDR3 protein: CASSWGLADEQYF; CDR3 DNA: TGTGCCAGCAGTTGGGGACTAGCCGACGAGCAGTACTTC
J gene: TRBJ1-1; V gene: TRBV27; D gene: TRBD1; clone size: .; CDR3 protein: CASSIQGSTEAFF; CDR3 DNA: TGTGCCAGCAGTATACAGGGGTCCACTGAAGCTTTCTTT
J gene: TRBJ2-1; V gene: TRBV9; D gene: .; clone size: .; CDR3 protein: CASSANSLENEQFF; CDR3 DNA: TGTGCCAGCAGCGCAAATTCCCTAGAAAATGAGCAGTTCTTC
J gene: TRBJ2-3; V gene: TRBV4-2; D gene: TRBD2; clone size: .; CDR3 protein: CASSQELAAQGLTDTQYF; CDR3 DNA: TGTGCCAGCAGCCAAGAACTAGCGGCTCAAGGCCTAACAGATACGCAGTATTTT
J gene: TRBJ2-7; V gene: TRBV28; D gene: .; clone size: .; CDR3 protein: CASSLFHRVDEQYF; CDR3 DNA: TGTGCCAGCAGTTTATTTCACCGGGTAGACGAGCAGTACTTC
J gene: TRBJ2-7; V gene: TRBV14; D gene: .; clone size: .; CDR3 protein: CASSHRVSSYEQYF; CDR3 DNA: TGTGCCAGCAGCCACCGGGTTTCATCCTACGAGCAGTACTTC
J gene: TRBJ2-1; V gene: TRBV4-2; D gene: TRBD2; clone size: .; CDR3 protein: CASSPGRAGGPGDEQFF; CDR3 DNA: TGTGCCAGCAGCCCAGGAAGAGCGGGAGGGCCGGGCGATGAGCAGTTCTTC
J gene: TRBJ1-5; V gene: TRBV7-9; D gene: TRBD1; clone size: few; CDR3 protein: CASSSGQGNQPQHF; CDR3 DNA: TGTGCCAGCAGCTCCGGACAGGGCAATCAGCCCCAGCATTTT
J gene: TRBJ2-1; V gene: TRBV4-2; D gene: TRBD2; clone size: .; CDR3 protein: CASSQDLRAAQRGGFEQFF; CDR3 DNA: TGTGCCAGCAGCCAAGATTTACGGGCGGCCCAGCGGGGGGGTTTTGAGCAGTTCTTC
J gene: TRBJ2-1; V gene: TRBV4-1; D gene: TRBD1; clone size: once; CDR3 protein: CASSPTETGNEQFF; CDR3 DNA: TGCGCCAGCAGCCCGACCGAGACAGGGAATGAGCAGTTCTTC
J gene: TRBJ1-2; V gene: TRBV29-1; D gene: TRBD1; clone size: .; CDR3 protein: CSVEDPGQAFGGYTF; CDR3 DNA: TGCAGCGTTGAAGACCCGGGACAGGCGTTTGGTGGCTACACCTTC
J gene: TRBJ1-1; V gene: TRBV20-1; D gene: .; clone size: .; CDR3 protein: CSVLERSKAFF; CDR3 DNA: TGCAGCGTGCTAGAACGCTCAAAAGCTTTCTTT